Listed below are T cell receptor beta chains from one sample, sequenced in a study of T cell changes during pregnancy in multiple sclerosis. Libraries were prepared by immunoSEQ multiplex PCR; TCRdb keeps only in-frame clonotypes and omits some of them. The repertoire includes approximately 100,000 clones, approximately 92% of them detected once, and around 1.2% sits in the top ten. The starting material was peripheral blood, obtained in the second trimester of pregnancy. The receptors were sampled from a female donor with multiple sclerosis, enrolled in a pregnancy study. CDR3s include the opening cysteine and the closing phenylalanine or tryptophan. Fields, in order: D gene, V gene, J gene, CDR3 protein, CDR3 DNA. The D gene is left open where the match is weak.

d_gene: NA; v_gene: TRBV28; j_gene: TRBJ2-3; CDR3aa: CASSLDLVTPTDTQYF; CDR3nt: TGTGCCAGCAGTTTAGATCTAGTCACCCCGACAGATACGCAGTATTTT
d_gene: TRBD2; v_gene: TRBV9; j_gene: TRBJ2-1; CDR3aa: CASSVVGGGSYNEQFF; CDR3nt: TGTGCCAGCAGCGTAGTCGGGGGAGGGTCGTACAATGAGCAGTTCTTC
d_gene: NA; v_gene: TRBV7-9; j_gene: TRBJ1-1; CDR3aa: CASSDRNTEAFF; CDR3nt: TGTGCCAGCAGCGACAGGAACACTGAAGCTTTCTTT
d_gene: TRBD1; v_gene: TRBV18; j_gene: TRBJ1-2; CDR3aa: CASSPLDRAEYGYTF; CDR3nt: TGTGCCAGCTCACCCCTAGACAGGGCGGAGTATGGCTACACCTTC
d_gene: NA; v_gene: TRBV7-6; j_gene: TRBJ2-1; CDR3aa: CASSLAYRTVYNEQFF; CDR3nt: TGTGCCAGCAGCTTAGCGTATCGGACAGTCTACAATGAGCAGTTCTTC
d_gene: TRBD2; v_gene: TRBV19; j_gene: TRBJ2-1; CDR3aa: CASSIVGGYYNEQFF; CDR3nt: TGTGCCAGTAGTATAGTGGGGGGGTATTACAATGAGCAGTTCTTC
d_gene: NA; v_gene: TRBV28; j_gene: TRBJ1-5; CDR3aa: CASRLNKGPSNQPQHF; CDR3nt: TGTGCCAGCAGATTGAATAAGGGGCCTAGCAATCAGCCCCAGCATTTT
d_gene: NA; v_gene: TRBV30; j_gene: TRBJ2-2; CDR3aa: CAWSIKLGSTGELFF; CDR3nt: TGTGCCTGGAGTATTAAACTAGGAAGCACCGGGGAGCTGTTTTTT
d_gene: TRBD2; v_gene: TRBV10-2; j_gene: TRBJ2-5; CDR3aa: CASSEVIAGGSRGETQYF; CDR3nt: TGCGCCAGCAGTGAGGTGATAGCGGGGGGTTCGAGGGGGGAGACCCAGTACTTC
d_gene: NA; v_gene: TRBV28; j_gene: TRBJ1-4; CDR3aa: CASSLTGGAWEKLFF; CDR3nt: TGTGCCAGCTCCCTAACGGGGGGCGCATGGGAAAAACTGTTTTTT
d_gene: TRBD1; v_gene: TRBV6-1; j_gene: TRBJ2-1; CDR3aa: CASSERDRVGNEQFF; CDR3nt: TGTGCCAGCAGTGAACGGGACAGGGTGGGGAATGAGCAGTTCTTC